This T cell receptor beta chain was observed in a study of blood T cell repertoires in COVID-19. Libraries were prepared by immunoSEQ multiplex PCR; TCRdb keeps only in-frame clonotypes and omits some of them. The sample holds around 200,000 clones, about 85% seen once. The germline gives CDR1 SGDLS, CDR2 YYNGEE. Losses at the gene ends were 0 bases for V and 9 bases for J; bases not matched to a gene: 12. This CDR3 comprises 16 residues. The receptor was isolated from a man in his forties with acute or convalescent COVID-19. The rearrangement joins TRBV9 to TRBJ2-1, with TRBD2 matching 7 bases. Sequenced: peripheral blood. CDR3 DNA: TGTGCCAGCAGCGTAGAGGGCTACCATGGGGAGGGTGAGCAGTTCTTC. Translation gives CASSVEGYHGEGEQFF. The full variable domain, rest sourced from reference TRBV9 and TRBJ2-1, is DSGVTQTPKHLITATGQRVTLRCSPRSGDLSVYWYQQSLDQGLQFLIQYYNGEERAKGNILERFSAQQFPDLHSELNLSSLELGDSALYFCASSVEGYHGEGEQFFGPGTRLTVL.